The 10 T cell receptor beta chains reported below all come from one sample, sequenced in a study of cytomegalovirus exposure and HLA in healthy donors. PCR amplification relied on 60 Vbeta primers (plus 13 Jbeta primers). This table comes from immunoSEQ multiplex PCR, and its TCRdb copy is limited to in-frame clones, with some not included. The table lists around 260,000 clones, 75% to 90% of them singletons. Sample: PBMCs. The receptors stem from a girl aged 2-10 years in good health and CMV-seronegative.

V and J are TRBV20-1 and TRBJ1-1, with D unclear. CDR3 size: 10 residues. Germline V gives CDR1 DFQATT, CDR2 SNEGSKA (reference sequence). Trimming pared 2 bases from V and 10 bases from J, leaving 8 bases between. The CDR3 sequence is CSARCTGAFF. In DNA form, the CDR3 reads TGCAGTGCTAGATGTACGGGAGCTTTCTTT.

V usage is TRBV11-1 and J usage is TRBJ2-7; TRBD1 aligns across 7 bases. V was clipped by 4 bases and J by 2 bases; unmatched bases: 8. There are 15 residues in the CDR3. Germline V lookup: CDR1 SGHAT, CDR2 FQDESV (reference sequence). Written as DNA, the CDR3 is TGTGCCAGCAGCTCACCCAGACAGGGTCCCTACGAGCAGTACTTC. This encodes CASSSPRQGPYEQYF.

V gene TRBV28 combines with J gene TRBJ1-5, with TRBD1 matching over 9 bases. The V segment lost 5 bases and the J segment 6 bases; nucleotides outside the gene matches: 5. Looked up from germline, CDR1 is MDHEN and CDR2 is SYDVKM. The CDR3 length is 14 residues. The CDR3 sequence is CASSPYRGLQPQHF. CDR3 in DNA: TGTGCCAGCAGTCCATACAGGGGGCTTCAGCCCCAGCATTTT.

The chain employs TRBV2 and TRBJ1-5; unclear D gene. This CDR3 region has 13 residues. Germline V gene data show CDR1 as SNHLY and CDR2 as FYNNEI. V gave up 0 bases and J gave up 4 bases, with 4 bases separating them. The CDR3: CASSEALNQPQHF. The CDR3 DNA follows: TGTGCCAGCAGTGAAGCCCTGAATCAGCCCCAGCATTTT. Variable domain in full (rest from reference TRBV2 and TRBJ1-5): EPEVTQTPSHQVTQMGQEVILRCVPISNHLYFYWYRQILGQKVEFLVSFYNNEISEKSEIFDDQFSVERPDGSNFTLKIRSTKLEDSAMYFCASSEALNQPQHFGDGTRLSIL.

V gene TRBV6-5 combines with J gene TRBJ2-7; 10 bases are shared with TRBD1. Trimming removed 6 bases from V and 6 bases from J; junction bases left unmatched: 8. This CDR3 is 14 amino acids long. Germline assignment: CDR1 MNHEY and CDR2 SVGAGI. Here the CDR3 reads CASRGTGDAGEQYF. CDR3 bases: TGTGCCAGCAGGGGGACAGGGGACGCGGGCGAGCAGTACTTC.

This clone was recorded a few times. The chain combines TRBV2 with TRBJ1-2; D unresolved. The germline V gene has CDR1 SNHLY and CDR2 FYNNEI. The ends were cut back, 8 bases at V and 3 bases at J, with 19 bases in the middle. The CDR3 has 15 residues. DNA of the CDR3: TGTGCCAGCGTCATGGTGAAAAGAGTCTACTATGGCTACACCTTC. Its translation: CASVMVKRVYYGYTF.

About this clone: This sample also contains other DNA sequences that code for the same CDR3. The CDR3 DNA follows: TGCGCCAGCAGCTTGGGACAGGGAAACTATGGCTACACCTTC. Protein product: CASSLGQGNYGYTF. The chain joins TRBV5-1 to TRBJ1-2; 7 nucleotides align to TRBD1. Trimming removed 0 bases from V and 2 bases from J; junction bases left unmatched: 1. This CDR3 comprises 14 residues. Germline CDR1 SGHRS, CDR2 YFSETQ.

The chain uses TRBV5-5 and TRBJ2-7; 7 nucleotides align to TRBD2. J lost 6 bases, V lost 2 bases, and 14 bases had no gene match. This CDR3 is 16 amino acids long. The germline CDR1 and CDR2 sequences are SGHKS and YYEKEE (reference sequence). CDR3 region: CASSFLREHGGSEQYF. Written as DNA, the CDR3 is TGTGCCAGCAGCTTTCTTCGCGAACACGGGGGGTCCGAGCAGTACTTC. The full variable domain, in which reference TRBV5-5 and TRBJ2-7 provide the parts outside the CDR3, is DAGVTQSPTHLIKTRGQQVTLRCSPISGHKSVSWYQQVLGQGPQFIFQYYEKEERGRGNFPDRFSARQFPNYSSELNVNALLLGDSALYLCASSFLREHGGSEQYFGPGTRLTVT.

The rearrangement joins TRBV5-1 to TRBJ1-1; 7 bases line up with TRBD1. The CDR3 runs 15 residues. J gave up 2 bases and V 2 bases, and 6 bases lay outside the gene matches. Germline assignment: CDR1 SGHRS and CDR2 YFSETQ. Here the CDR3 reads CASSFTGAKNTEAFF. The CDR3 coding sequence is TGCGCCAGCAGCTTTACAGGGGCCAAAAACACTGAAGCTTTCTTT.

This rearrangement joins TRBV5-4 to TRBJ1-6; no clear D. CDR3 size: 17 residues. The V and J ends lost 0 bases and 5 bases respectively, with 15 bases between them. The germline CDR1 and CDR2 sequences are SGHNT and YYREEE (reference sequence). The CDR3 DNA sequence: TGTGCCAGCAGCTTGGTCGGGGTGTGGGGTGATAATTCACCCCTCCACTTT. Its translation: CASSLVGVWGDNSPLHF. Using reference TRBV5-4 and TRBJ1-6 for the parts outside the CDR3, the full variable domain is ETGVTQSPTHLIKTRGQQVTLRCSSQSGHNTVSWYQQALGQGPQFIFQYYREEENGRGNFPPRFSGLQFPNYSSELNVNALELDDSALYLCASSLVGVWGDNSPLHFGNGTRLTVT.